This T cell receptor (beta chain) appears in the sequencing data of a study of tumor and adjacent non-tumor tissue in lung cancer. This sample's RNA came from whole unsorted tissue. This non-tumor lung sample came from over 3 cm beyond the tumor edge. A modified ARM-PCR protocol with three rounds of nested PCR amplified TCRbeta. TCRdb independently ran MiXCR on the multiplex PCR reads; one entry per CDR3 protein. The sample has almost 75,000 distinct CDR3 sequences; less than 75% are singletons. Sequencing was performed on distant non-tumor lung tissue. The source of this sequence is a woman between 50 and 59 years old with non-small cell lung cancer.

CDR3 sequence (DNA): TGTGTCAACAGCTTAGAAGGGCAGAGTAATGAAAAACTGTTTTTT. Translating it yields CVNSLEGQSNEKLFF. The chain carries TRBV11-2 and TRBJ1-4; D unclear. The CDR3 loop spans 15 amino acids. CDR1 and CDR2 from the germline V gene are SGHAT and FQNNGV.